The source of this T cell receptor beta chain is a study of T cells in Graves' hyperthyroidism and ophthalmopathy. This clonotype was seen repeatedly, ten times or more. Amplification yielded TCR beta CDR3 regions, with RNA transcripts as the source. In the first-round RT-PCR of the TCR CDR3, the HTBI primer set was used. TCRdb re-called the multiplex PCR reads through MiXCR, storing one row per CDR3 protein. The data hold 250,000 or so distinct CDR3 sequences, with approximately 16% observed a single time. Fresh peripheral blood, about 9.3 ml, yielded the PBMCs. The V gene end was trimmed by 4 bases and the J gene end by 4 bases; junction bases not matched to a gene: 10. The CDR3 is 15 amino acids. In germline, CDR1 is SEHNR, CDR2 FQNEAQ (reference sequence).

The sequencing sample was made of blood. The clonotype was recovered from a woman between 45 and 65 years old with Graves' hyperthyroidism that later progressed to Graves' ophthalmopathy. The genes are TRBV7-9 and TRBJ2-7, with 7 bases that match TRBD1. In DNA, the CDR3 is TGTGCCAGCAGCTCACAGGGGTTTCTCTGGTACGAGCAGTACTTC. Translating it yields CASSSQGFLWYEQYF.